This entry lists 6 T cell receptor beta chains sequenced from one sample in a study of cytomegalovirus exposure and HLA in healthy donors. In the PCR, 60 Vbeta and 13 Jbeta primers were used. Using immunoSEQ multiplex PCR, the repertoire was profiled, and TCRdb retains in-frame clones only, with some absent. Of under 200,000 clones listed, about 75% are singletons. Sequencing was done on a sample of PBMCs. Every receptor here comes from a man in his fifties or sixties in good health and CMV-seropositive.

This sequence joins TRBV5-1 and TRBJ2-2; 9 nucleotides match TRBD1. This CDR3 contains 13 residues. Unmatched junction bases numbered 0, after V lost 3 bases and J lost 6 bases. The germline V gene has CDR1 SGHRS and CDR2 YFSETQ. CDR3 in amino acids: CASSWTGAGELFF. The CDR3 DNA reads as TGCGCCAGCAGCTGGACAGGGGCCGGGGAGCTGTTTTTT.

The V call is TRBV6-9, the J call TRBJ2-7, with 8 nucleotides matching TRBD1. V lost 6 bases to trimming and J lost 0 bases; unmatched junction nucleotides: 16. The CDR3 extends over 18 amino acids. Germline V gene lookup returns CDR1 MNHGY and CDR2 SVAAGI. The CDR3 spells CASRPPPLTGASSYEQYV. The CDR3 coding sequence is TGTGCCAGCAGGCCTCCACCCCTGACAGGGGCCAGCTCCTACGAGCAGTACGTC.

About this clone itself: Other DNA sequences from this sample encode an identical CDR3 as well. CDR3: CASRGGSNQPQHF. In DNA, the CDR3 is TGTGCCAGCAGGGGGGGGAGCAATCAGCCCCAGCATTTT. The V and J genes are TRBV25-1 and TRBJ1-5, with D perhaps matching TRBD1 (5 bases). Germline V gene lookup returns CDR1 MGHDK and CDR2 SYGVNS. CDR3 length: 13 residues. The V end lost 6 bases, the J end lost 1 base, and 7 bases lay between the germline ends.

The CDR3 coding sequence is TGCGCCAGCAGCCCAGGGACAGGGGTCGGTAATGAAAAACTGTTTTTT. Protein: CASSPGTGVGNEKLFF. The chain uses TRBV5-1 and TRBJ1-4, with TRBD1 matching 10 bases. The CDR3 sequence is 16 residues long. Germline CDR1 SGHRS, CDR2 YFSETQ. V lost 4 bases and J lost 4; bases outside the gene matches: 7.

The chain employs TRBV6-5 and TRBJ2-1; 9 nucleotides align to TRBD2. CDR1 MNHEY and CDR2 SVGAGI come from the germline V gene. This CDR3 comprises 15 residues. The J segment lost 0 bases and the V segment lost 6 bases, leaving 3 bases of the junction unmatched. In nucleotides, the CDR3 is TGTGCCAGCAGGCTTAGCGGGGGCTCCTACAATGAGCAGTTCTTC. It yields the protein CASRLSGGSYNEQFF.

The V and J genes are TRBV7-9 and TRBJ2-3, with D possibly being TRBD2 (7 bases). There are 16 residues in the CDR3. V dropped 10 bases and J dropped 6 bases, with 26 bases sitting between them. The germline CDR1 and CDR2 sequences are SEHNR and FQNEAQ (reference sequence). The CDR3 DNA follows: TGTGCCACGCCATTAAGTGGGGGGGCCTACGGGGATACGCAGTATTTT. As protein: CATPLSGGAYGDTQYF.